Listed below are T cell receptor beta chains from one sample, sequenced in a study of tumor-infiltrating lymphocytes in oesophageal squamous cell carcinoma. TCRdb re-analysed the PCR reads in MiXCR, keeping a single row per CDR3 protein. The sample includes about 3,700 distinct CDR3 sequences, more than 13% seen only once; the top ten take approximately 19%. The material sequenced was esophageal tumor tissue. The receptors here all came from a male donor with esophageal squamous cell carcinoma. The CDR3 runs from the conserved cysteine through the conserved F or W. Each record gives: D gene, V gene, J gene, clone size, CDR3 DNA, CDR3 protein. D genes are given only for firm matches. Clone size is stated in some rows and not others, as once, few, many or a class when expanded.

D gene: NA; V gene: TRBV6-1; J gene: TRBJ2-7; clone size: many; CDR3 DNA: TGTGCCAGCCGGGACCGCACCTACGAGCAGTACTTC; CDR3 protein: CASRDRTYEQYF
D gene: NA; V gene: TRBV5-4; J gene: TRBJ2-5; clone size: NA; CDR3 DNA: TGTGCCAGCAGCTTGGGTGGGGGGGCACGAGAGACCCAGTACTTC; CDR3 protein: CASSLGGGARETQYF
D gene: NA; V gene: TRBV7-8; J gene: TRBJ1-6; clone size: medium-sized; CDR3 DNA: TGTGCCAGCAGCGAAAGCTCCTATAATTCACCCCTCCACTTC; CDR3 protein: CASSESSYNSPLHF
D gene: NA; V gene: TRBV15; J gene: TRBJ1-1; clone size: NA; CDR3 DNA: TGTGCCACCAGCAGAGATCAAGTTCCGAACACTGAAGCTTTCTTT; CDR3 protein: CATSRDQVPNTEAFF
D gene: NA; V gene: TRBV6-1; J gene: TRBJ2-5; clone size: few; CDR3 DNA: TGTGCCAGCAGTACAGGGCTGGGAGAGACCCAGTACTTC; CDR3 protein: CASSTGLGETQYF
D gene: NA; V gene: TRBV5-6; J gene: TRBJ1-6; clone size: many; CDR3 DNA: TGTGCCAGCAGCGAAGGGTTGTCCTATAATTCACCCCTCCACTTT; CDR3 protein: CASSEGLSYNSPLHF
D gene: NA; V gene: TRBV5-1; J gene: TRBJ2-5; clone size: NA; CDR3 DNA: TGCGCCAGCAGCTTGGCCGGGGCATGGGAGACCCAGTACTTC; CDR3 protein: CASSLAGAWETQYF
D gene: NA; V gene: TRBV7-2; J gene: TRBJ2-7; clone size: medium-sized; CDR3 DNA: TGTGCCAGCAGCTTAGGACCGCCGAGTTACAATGAGCAGTACTTC; CDR3 protein: CASSLGPPSYNEQYF
D gene: NA; V gene: TRBV5-6; J gene: TRBJ2-7; clone size: medium-sized; CDR3 DNA: TGTGCCAGCAGCGGCCTGGGGGGGGCGTTCTCCTACGAGCAGTACTTC; CDR3 protein: CASSGLGGAFSYEQYF
D gene: NA; V gene: TRBV7-7; J gene: TRBJ2-5; clone size: large; CDR3 DNA: TGTGCTAGCAGCCCCCGCGTAGGGACCCAGTACTTC; CDR3 protein: CASSPRVGTQYF
D gene: TRBD1; V gene: TRBV5-1; J gene: TRBJ2-5; clone size: NA; CDR3 DNA: TGCGCCAGCAGCTTGTCGGGACAGGGAGAGGGCGGGCAGTACTTC; CDR3 protein: CASSLSGQGEGGQYF
D gene: NA; V gene: TRBV7-8; J gene: TRBJ2-1; clone size: large; CDR3 DNA: TGTGCCAGCAGCCTTCGGGCGCTCGAAACCTACAATGAGCAGTTCTTC; CDR3 protein: CASSLRALETYNEQFF
D gene: NA; V gene: TRBV5-5; J gene: TRBJ1-2; clone size: medium-sized; CDR3 DNA: TGTGCCAGCAGCTTGGCGTACTTTAACTATGGCTACACCTTC; CDR3 protein: CASSLAYFNYGYTF
D gene: NA; V gene: TRBV4-2; J gene: TRBJ1-2; clone size: many; CDR3 DNA: TGTGCCAGCAGCCAAGGGTTCTCTCTTGGGCCCACACGTAGCTACACCTTC; CDR3 protein: CASSQGFSLGPTRSYTF
D gene: NA; V gene: TRBV11-2; J gene: TRBJ2-7; clone size: many; CDR3 DNA: TGTGCCAGCAGCTTCGGTTCCGCATCCTACGAGCAGTACTTC; CDR3 protein: CASSFGSASYEQYF
D gene: NA; V gene: TRBV7-8; J gene: TRBJ2-5; clone size: NA; CDR3 DNA: TGTGCCAGCAGCCAGCACTCCCAGGGGGGGACCCAGTACTTC; CDR3 protein: CASSQHSQGGTQYF
D gene: NA; V gene: TRBV25-1; J gene: TRBJ1-5; clone size: many; CDR3 DNA: TGTGCCAGCAGTGACCGAAACAATCAGCCCCAGCATTTT; CDR3 protein: CASSDRNNQPQHF
D gene: NA; V gene: TRBV12-3/TRBV12-4; J gene: TRBJ1-4; clone size: many; CDR3 DNA: TGTGCCAGCAGGGTCAGGGGCCCCGGCTTCGAAAAACTGTTTTTT; CDR3 protein: CASRVRGPGFEKLFF
D gene: TRBD1; V gene: TRBV6-1; J gene: TRBJ2-7; clone size: large; CDR3 DNA: TGTGCCAGCAGTCAAACAACGGGACAGGGCGAAGAGCAGTACTTC; CDR3 protein: CASSQTTGQGEEQYF
D gene: NA; V gene: TRBV18; J gene: TRBJ2-5; clone size: many; CDR3 DNA: TGTGCCAGCTCATCCAGGGAAGAGACCCAGTACTTC; CDR3 protein: CASSSREETQYF
D gene: TRBD1; V gene: TRBV18; J gene: TRBJ1-3; clone size: NA; CDR3 DNA: TGTGCCAGCTCACCAGGGACAGGCCGCTCTGGAAACACCATATATTTT; CDR3 protein: CASSPGTGRSGNTIYF
D gene: NA; V gene: TRBV11-1; J gene: TRBJ1-1; clone size: large; CDR3 DNA: TGTGCCAGCAGCCATCCGGGACCCTCGAACACTGAAGCTTTCTTT; CDR3 protein: CASSHPGPSNTEAFF
D gene: NA; V gene: TRBV7-3; J gene: TRBJ2-6; clone size: large; CDR3 DNA: TGTGCCAGCAGCCGAAAGGGAGCGAGCTCTGGGGCCAACGTCCTGACTTTC; CDR3 protein: CASSRKGASSGANVLTF
D gene: NA; V gene: TRBV7-9; J gene: TRBJ1-2; clone size: medium-sized; CDR3 DNA: TGTGCCAGCAGCCCCCAAGTAGGGGGAGACGGCTACACCTTC; CDR3 protein: CASSPQVGGDGYTF
D gene: NA; V gene: TRBV19; J gene: TRBJ2-7; clone size: many; CDR3 DNA: TGTGCCAGTAGTTGGCGGTATGAGCAGTACTTC; CDR3 protein: CASSWRYEQYF
D gene: NA; V gene: TRBV20-1; J gene: TRBJ2-7; clone size: NA; CDR3 DNA: TGCAGTGCTAGAGATCCTAGCTACTCTTATTACGAGCAGTACTTC; CDR3 protein: CSARDPSYSYYEQYF
D gene: NA; V gene: TRBV6-1; J gene: TRBJ2-7; clone size: medium-sized; CDR3 DNA: TGTGCCTCACGCTCACCCAGGATGTGGGCCTACGAGCAGTACTTC; CDR3 protein: CASRSPRMWAYEQYF
D gene: NA; V gene: TRBV6-1; J gene: TRBJ1-2; clone size: many; CDR3 DNA: TGTGCCAGCACCACACTAGTTACATCGGACTTTGGCTACACCTTC; CDR3 protein: CASTTLVTSDFGYTF
D gene: NA; V gene: TRBV5-4; J gene: TRBJ1-5; clone size: many; CDR3 DNA: TGTGCCAGCAGCTTTGATGGACAAGCCAATCAGCCCCAGCATTTT; CDR3 protein: CASSFDGQANQPQHF
D gene: NA; V gene: TRBV5-1; J gene: TRBJ2-3; clone size: many; CDR3 DNA: TGCGCCAGCAGCTTGGGGGGCGTAGATACGCAGTATTTT; CDR3 protein: CASSLGGVDTQYF
D gene: NA; V gene: TRBV28; J gene: TRBJ1-5; clone size: many; CDR3 DNA: TGTGCCAGCAGAGATAGCAATCAGCCCCAGCATTTT; CDR3 protein: CASRDSNQPQHF
D gene: NA; V gene: TRBV7-9; J gene: TRBJ1-1; clone size: many; CDR3 DNA: TGTGCCAGCAGACCAGCCGTGGCTGAAGCTTTCTTT; CDR3 protein: CASRPAVAEAFF
D gene: TRBD1; V gene: TRBV19; J gene: TRBJ1-1; clone size: many; CDR3 DNA: TGTGCCAGTAGTATCTCGACAGGGGGCACTGAAGCTTTCTTT; CDR3 protein: CASSISTGGTEAFF
D gene: TRBD1; V gene: TRBV6-4; J gene: TRBJ1-3; clone size: many; CDR3 DNA: TGTGCCAGCAGTGACTTGACAGGGGGCTTCGGAAACACCATATATTTT; CDR3 protein: CASSDLTGGFGNTIYF
D gene: NA; V gene: TRBV6-6; J gene: TRBJ2-6; clone size: medium-sized; CDR3 DNA: TGTGCCAGCAGTTACGACAACTCTGGGGCCAACGTCCTGACTTTC; CDR3 protein: CASSYDNSGANVLTF
D gene: NA; V gene: TRBV19; J gene: TRBJ2-1; clone size: many; CDR3 DNA: TGTGCCAGTAGTATACCTCTCGCCGGGGGCGAGCAGTTCTTC; CDR3 protein: CASSIPLAGGEQFF
D gene: TRBD1; V gene: TRBV12-3/TRBV12-4; J gene: TRBJ1-2; clone size: medium-sized; CDR3 DNA: TGTGCCAGCAGTCCGTGGACAGGGGGATATGGCTACACCTTC; CDR3 protein: CASSPWTGGYGYTF
D gene: NA; V gene: TRBV7-2; J gene: TRBJ2-3; clone size: many; CDR3 DNA: TGTGCCAGCAGCTTATATCAAGGGGCGCAGTATTTT; CDR3 protein: CASSLYQGAQYF
D gene: TRBD1; V gene: TRBV5-8; J gene: TRBJ2-7; clone size: medium-sized; CDR3 DNA: TGTGCCAGCAGCCCCTGGACAGGGGGAGCCTACGAGCAGTACTTC; CDR3 protein: CASSPWTGGAYEQYF
D gene: TRBD1; V gene: TRBV7-8; J gene: TRBJ2-7; clone size: medium-sized; CDR3 DNA: TGTGCCAGCAGCTCGGGGACAGGGGATTCACCCCTCCACTTC; CDR3 protein: CASSSGTGDSPLHF
D gene: NA; V gene: TRBV5-4; J gene: TRBJ2-7; clone size: many; CDR3 DNA: TGTGCCAGCAGCTCCAGACAAGGGGGGTACGAGCAGTACTTC; CDR3 protein: CASSSRQGGYEQYF
D gene: NA; V gene: TRBV7-2; J gene: TRBJ2-1; clone size: NA; CDR3 DNA: TGTGCCAGCAGCCGGGGGGCGCTCGAAACCTACAATGAGCAGTTCTTC; CDR3 protein: CASSRGALETYNEQFF
D gene: TRBD1; V gene: TRBV5-1; J gene: TRBJ1-4; clone size: many; CDR3 DNA: TGCGCCAGCAGGGATGAACAGGGGGCCGGTGAAAAACTGTTTTTT; CDR3 protein: CASRDEQGAGEKLFF
D gene: TRBD2; V gene: TRBV5-4; J gene: TRBJ2-1; clone size: medium-sized; CDR3 DNA: TGTGCCAGCAGCCCGCAAGCGGGGAATGAGCAGTTCTTC; CDR3 protein: CASSPQAGNEQFF
D gene: TRBD2; V gene: TRBV5-5; J gene: TRBJ2-1; clone size: many; CDR3 DNA: TGTGCCAGCAGCGCTCCCAGCGGGGGGGCCATCAATGAGCAGTTCTTC; CDR3 protein: CASSAPSGGAINEQFF
D gene: NA; V gene: TRBV18; J gene: TRBJ1-2; clone size: many; CDR3 DNA: TGTGCCAGCTCACCACCATCGGCTCCCTATGGCTACACCTTC; CDR3 protein: CASSPPSAPYGYTF
D gene: NA; V gene: TRBV6-1; J gene: TRBJ1-6; clone size: many; CDR3 DNA: TGTGCCAGCAGAAACTCGTTCAGGGGCGATAATTCACCCCTCCACTTT; CDR3 protein: CASRNSFRGDNSPLHF
D gene: NA; V gene: TRBV27; J gene: TRBJ1-6; clone size: many; CDR3 DNA: TGTGCCAGCAGTTTCTATGATTCACCCCTCCACTTT; CDR3 protein: CASSFYDSPLHF
D gene: NA; V gene: TRBV10-2; J gene: TRBJ2-4; clone size: many; CDR3 DNA: TGCGCCAGCAGGACAGACCCTTCACCCCTCCACTTC; CDR3 protein: CASRTDPSPLHF
D gene: NA; V gene: TRBV7-3; J gene: TRBJ2-1; clone size: medium-sized; CDR3 DNA: TGTGCCAGCAGCGGAGGGGCTAGCCTTAGTGAGCAGTTCTTC; CDR3 protein: CASSGGASLSEQFF
D gene: NA; V gene: TRBV5-6; J gene: TRBJ2-1; clone size: NA; CDR3 DNA: TGTGCCAGCAGCTTGAAACTCTCGTCCTTTAGCACAGATACGCAGTGCTTC; CDR3 protein: CASSLKLSSFSTDTQCF
D gene: TRBD1; V gene: TRBV19; J gene: TRBJ2-2; clone size: many; CDR3 DNA: TGTGCCAGTAGTATGGTGACAGGGTGGTACACCGGGGAGCTGTTTTTT; CDR3 protein: CASSMVTGWYTGELFF